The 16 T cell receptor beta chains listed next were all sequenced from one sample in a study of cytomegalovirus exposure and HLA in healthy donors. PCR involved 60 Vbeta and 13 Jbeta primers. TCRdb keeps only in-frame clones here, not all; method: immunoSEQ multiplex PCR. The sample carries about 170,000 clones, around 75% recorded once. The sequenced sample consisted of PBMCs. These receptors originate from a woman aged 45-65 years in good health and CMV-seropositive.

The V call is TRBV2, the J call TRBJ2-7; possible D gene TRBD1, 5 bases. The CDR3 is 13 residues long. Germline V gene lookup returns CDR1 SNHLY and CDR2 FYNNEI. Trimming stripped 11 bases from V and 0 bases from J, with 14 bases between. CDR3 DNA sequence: TGTGCCCGGCGGACACCGAGCTCCTACGAGCAGTACTTC. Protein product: CARRTPSSYEQYF.

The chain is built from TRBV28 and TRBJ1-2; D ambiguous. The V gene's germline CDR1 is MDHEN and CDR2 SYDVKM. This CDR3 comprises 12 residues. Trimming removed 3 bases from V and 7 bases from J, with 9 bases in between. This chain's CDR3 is CASSFGSRGYTF. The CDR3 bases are TGTGCCAGCAGTTTTGGGAGTCGTGGCTACACCTTC.

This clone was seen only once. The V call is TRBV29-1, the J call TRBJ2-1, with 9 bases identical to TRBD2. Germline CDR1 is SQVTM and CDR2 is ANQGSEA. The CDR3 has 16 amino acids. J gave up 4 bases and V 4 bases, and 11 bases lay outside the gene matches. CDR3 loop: CSVAGGGAYIYNEQFF. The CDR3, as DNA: TGCAGCGTTGCTGGCGGGGGGGCCTATATTTACAATGAGCAGTTCTTC.

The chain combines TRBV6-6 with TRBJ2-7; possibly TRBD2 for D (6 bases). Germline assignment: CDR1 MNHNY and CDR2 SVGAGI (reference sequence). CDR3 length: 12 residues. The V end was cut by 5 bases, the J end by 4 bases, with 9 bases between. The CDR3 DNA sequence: TGTGCCAGCAGTCCCGGGAGTTACGAGCAGTACTTC. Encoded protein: CASSPGSYEQYF.

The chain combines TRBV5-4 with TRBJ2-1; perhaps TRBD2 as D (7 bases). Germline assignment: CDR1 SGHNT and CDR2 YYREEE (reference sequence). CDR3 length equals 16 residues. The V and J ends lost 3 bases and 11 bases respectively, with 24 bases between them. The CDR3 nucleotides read TGTGCCAGCAGCTCCCGGGGGGCCGATAAGCCCCAGCAGCAGTTCTTC. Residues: CASSSRGADKPQQQFF.

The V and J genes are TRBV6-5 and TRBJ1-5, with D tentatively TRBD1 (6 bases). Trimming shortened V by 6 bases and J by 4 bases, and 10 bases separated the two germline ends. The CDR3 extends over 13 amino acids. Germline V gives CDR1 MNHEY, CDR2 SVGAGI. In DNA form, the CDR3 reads TGTGCCAGCAGCGGGACAAGAAATCAGCCCCAGCATTTT. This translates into CASSGTRNQPQHF.

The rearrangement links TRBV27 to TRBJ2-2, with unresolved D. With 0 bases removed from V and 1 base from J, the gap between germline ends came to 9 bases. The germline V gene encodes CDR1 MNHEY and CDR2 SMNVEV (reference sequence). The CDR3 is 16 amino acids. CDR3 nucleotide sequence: TGTGCCAGCAGTTTATCGGCACAGATGAACACCGGGGAGCTGTTTTTT. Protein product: CASSLSAQMNTGELFF.

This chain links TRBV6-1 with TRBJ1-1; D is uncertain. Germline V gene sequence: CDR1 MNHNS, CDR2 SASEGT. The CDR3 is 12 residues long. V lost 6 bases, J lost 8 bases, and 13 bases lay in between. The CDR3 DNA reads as TGTGCCAGCAGAACGCCTAGTGGGGAAGCTTTCTTT. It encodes CASRTPSGEAFF.

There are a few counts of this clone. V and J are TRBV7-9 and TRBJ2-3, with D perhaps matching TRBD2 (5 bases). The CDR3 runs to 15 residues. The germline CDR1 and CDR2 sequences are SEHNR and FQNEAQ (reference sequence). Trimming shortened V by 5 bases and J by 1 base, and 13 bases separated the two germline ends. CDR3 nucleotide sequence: TGTGCCAGCAGCCCCCTCGGAGGCCGCACAGATACGCAGTATTTT. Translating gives CASSPLGGRTDTQYF.

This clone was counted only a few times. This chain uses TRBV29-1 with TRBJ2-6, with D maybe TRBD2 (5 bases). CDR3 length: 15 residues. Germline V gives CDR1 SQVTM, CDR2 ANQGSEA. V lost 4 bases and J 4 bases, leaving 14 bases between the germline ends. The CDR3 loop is CSVGGFEGGANVLTF. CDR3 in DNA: TGCAGCGTTGGAGGGTTCGAGGGAGGGGCCAACGTCCTGACTTTC.

Here the CDR3 reads CASNYRDSEAFF. Here the CDR3 DNA reads TGTGCCAGCAACTACCGGGACTCTGAAGCTTTCTTT. The chain recombines TRBV6-5 with TRBJ1-1; maybe TRBD1 (5 bases). The CDR3 spans 12 residues. The V and J ends lost 7 bases and 6 bases respectively, with 12 bases between them. Germline V gives CDR1 MNHEY, CDR2 SVGAGI.

The CDR3 DNA is TGCGCCAGCAGCTTAGAGGGCCTAAGCTCTGGAAACACCATATATTTT. This codes for CASSLEGLSSGNTIYF. This rearrangement joins TRBV5-1 to TRBJ1-3; D gene uncertain. The V end lost 2 bases, the J end lost 0 bases, and 12 bases lay between the germline ends. Germline V gene lookup returns CDR1 SGHRS and CDR2 YFSETQ. The CDR3 runs 16 residues.

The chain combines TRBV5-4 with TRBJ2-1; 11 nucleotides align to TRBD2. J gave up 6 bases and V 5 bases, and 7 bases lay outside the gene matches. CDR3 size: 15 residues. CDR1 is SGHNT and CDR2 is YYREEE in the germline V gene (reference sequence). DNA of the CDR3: TGTGCCAGCAGTTTCGGGACTAGCGGCCCCAATGAGCAGTTCTTC. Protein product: CASSFGTSGPNEQFF.

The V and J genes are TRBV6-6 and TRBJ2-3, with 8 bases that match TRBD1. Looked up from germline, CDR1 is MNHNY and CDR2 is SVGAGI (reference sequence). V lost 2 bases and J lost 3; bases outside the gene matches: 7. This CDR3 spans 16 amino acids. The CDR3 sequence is CASSYTGQGRTDTQYF. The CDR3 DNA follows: TGTGCCAGCAGTTACACCGGACAGGGAAGGACAGATACGCAGTATTTT.

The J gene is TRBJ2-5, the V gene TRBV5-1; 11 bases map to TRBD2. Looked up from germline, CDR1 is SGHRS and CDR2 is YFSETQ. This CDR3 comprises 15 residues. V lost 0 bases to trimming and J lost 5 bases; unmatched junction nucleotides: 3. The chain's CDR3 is CASSLGLAGHETQYF. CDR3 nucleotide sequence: TGCGCCAGCAGCTTGGGACTAGCGGGGCACGAGACCCAGTACTTC.

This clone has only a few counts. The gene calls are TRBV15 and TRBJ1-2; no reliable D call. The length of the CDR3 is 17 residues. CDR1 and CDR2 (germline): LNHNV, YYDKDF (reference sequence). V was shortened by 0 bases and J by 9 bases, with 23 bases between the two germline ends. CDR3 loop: CATSREWVGLDSRSYTF. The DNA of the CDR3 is TGTGCCACCAGCAGAGAATGGGTAGGCCTGGACTCTCGAAGCTACACCTTC.